The next 32 T cell receptor beta chains were all read from a single sample in a study of shared clonotypes between healthy human individuals. Generated by immunoSEQ multiplex PCR, the TCRdb table keeps only in-frame clones and is missing some. The sample has 850,000 to 1,200,000 clones, about 77% seen once. The material sequenced was memory CD4+ T cells sorted from blood. Subset reported: CD45RA-negative fraction. Receptor source: a man aged 18 to 29 in good health.

The chain combines TRBV19 with TRBJ2-4, with D perhaps TRBD1 or TRBD2 (5 bases each). Germline V gene lookup returns CDR1 LNHDA and CDR2 SQIVND (reference sequence). Trimming removed 2 bases at V and 0 bases at J, with 17 bases between. The CDR3 loop spans 18 amino acids. CDR3 protein: CASSISSGPKLAKNIQYF. For the CDR3, the DNA is TGTGCCAGTAGTATATCGTCGGGACCGAAACTAGCCAAAAACATTCAGTACTTC.

The J gene is TRBJ2-7, the V gene TRBV5-1; TRBD2 agrees at 8 bases. CDR1 is SGHRS, CDR2 YFSETQ, per germline. V gave up 4 bases and J gave up 5 bases; unmatched junction bases: 8. The CDR3 extends over 14 amino acids. CDR3 nucleotide sequence: TGCGCCAGCAGCACCAGCGGGGGCTTTAACGAGCAGTACTTC. Protein product: CASSTSGGFNEQYF.

With regard to this clone: The sample carries other DNA sequences with the same CDR3. This rearrangement joins TRBV29-1 to TRBJ2-5, with D perhaps TRBD1 (6 bases). The CDR3 is 12 amino acids. Germline V CDR1 and CDR2: SQVTM, ANQGSEA. The V gene lost 4 bases and the J gene lost 1 base, with 7 bases spanning the gap. CDR3 sequence: CSVAGAQETQYF. The CDR3 bases are TGCAGCGTTGCAGGGGCCCAAGAGACCCAGTACTTC.

V is TRBV7-5 and J is TRBJ1-2; the table's D call of TRBD1 was not tested on the DNA. TRBV7-5 is classified as a pseudogene. The CDR3 runs 10 residues. CDR3 DNA: TGTGCCAGAACAGTGTATGGCTACACCTTC. Its translation: CARTVYGYTF.

This clone was seen once. The V and J genes are TRBV14 and TRBJ2-2; D may correspond to TRBD1 or TRBD2 (5 bases each). V dropped 3 bases and J dropped 0 bases, with 11 bases sitting between them. The V gene's germline CDR1 is SGHDN and CDR2 FVKESK. CDR3 length: 16 amino acids. CDR3 sequence reads: CASSQGTPANTGELFF. The CDR3 DNA reads TGTGCCAGCAGCCAGGGGACGCCGGCGAACACCGGGGAGCTGTTTTTT.

The CDR3 loop reads CASSIPRQGAYQPQHF. As DNA, the CDR3 is TGTGCCAGTAGTATCCCTCGACAGGGGGCGTACCAGCCCCAGCATTTT. This chain links TRBV19 with TRBJ1-5, with 10 nucleotides matching TRBD1. V lost 3 bases and J lost 7; bases outside the gene matches: 9. CDR1 LNHDA and CDR2 SQIVND come from the germline V gene (reference sequence). This CDR3 contains 16 residues.

V is TRBV7-9 and J is TRBJ2-3; possibly TRBD2 for D (5 bases). CDR3 length equals 14 residues. From germline, CDR1 is SEHNR and CDR2 FQNEAQ (reference sequence). V dropped 1 base and J dropped 1 base, with 6 bases sitting between them. The CDR3 nucleotides are TGTGCCAGCAGCTTAGAGAGGGGCACAGATACGCAGTATTTT. Amino acids: CASSLERGTDTQYF. The full variable domain, its missing parts supplied by reference TRBV7-9 and TRBJ2-3, is DTGVSQNPRHKITKRGQNVTFRCDPISEHNRLYWYRQTLGQGPEFLTYFQNEAQLEKSRLLSDRFSAERPKGSFSTLEIQRTEQGDSAMYLCASSLERGTDTQYFGPGTRLTVL.

The V and J genes are TRBV29-1 and TRBJ2-3, with D possibly TRBD1 on 6 matching bases. The germline V and J ends were trimmed by 1 base and 4 bases, with 12 bases remaining between them. The CDR3 is made up of 14 amino acids. Germline CDR1 reads SQVTM; CDR2 reads ANQGSEA. This CDR3 reads CSVEGLRGADTQYF. In DNA, the CDR3 is TGCAGCGTTGAAGGTCTCAGGGGTGCAGATACGCAGTATTTT.

The genes are TRBV10-3 and TRBJ1-2; D unresolved. Per the germline V gene, CDR1 is ENHRY and CDR2 is SYGVKD. Trimming removed 5 bases from V and 8 bases from J, with 15 bases in between. This CDR3 comprises 13 residues. DNA for the CDR3: TGTGCCATCAGTTCTAGTGGACTTCGGGGCTACACCTTC. Its translation: CAISSSGLRGYTF.

The genes are TRBV10-1 and TRBJ2-1, with D possibly matching TRBD1 (6 bases). V was trimmed by 6 bases and J by 0 bases, leaving 12 bases between them. The CDR3 length is 15 residues. Germline CDR1 WNHNN, CDR2 SYGVQD (reference sequence). CDR3 sequence (DNA): TGCGCCAGCAGCCCACAGGGTTACTCCTACAATGAGCAGTTCTTC. It is translated as CASSPQGYSYNEQFF.

The gene calls are TRBV4-1 and TRBJ2-5; 13 bases agree with TRBD2. Germline loops: CDR1 MGHRA, CDR2 YSYEKL. The V and J ends lost 2 bases and 5 bases, in that order; junction bases with no gene match: 5. There are 16 residues in the CDR3. The CDR3 DNA follows: TGCGCCAGCAGCCAATTGGGACTAGCGGGGCGGGAGACCCAGTACTTC. This sequence encodes CASSQLGLAGRETQYF.

The chain recombines TRBV7-9 with TRBJ2-2; D unresolved. Trimming pared 5 bases from V and 4 bases from J, leaving 8 bases between. Germline assignment: CDR1 SEHNR and CDR2 FQNEAQ (reference sequence). The CDR3 length is 13 residues. The chain's CDR3 is CASSSIGTGELFF. Here the CDR3 DNA reads TGTGCCAGCAGCAGCATAGGCACCGGGGAGCTGTTTTTT. Combining the CDR3 with reference TRBV7-9 and TRBJ2-2 gives the whole variable domain DTGVSQNPRHKITKRGQNVTFRCDPISEHNRLYWYRQTLGQGPEFLTYFQNEAQLEKSRLLSDRFSAERPKGSFSTLEIQRTEQGDSAMYLCASSSIGTGELFFGEGSRLTVL.

This chain uses TRBV5-1 with TRBJ2-7; the D gene is possibly TRBD2 (5 bases). The CDR3 has 15 residues. The germline gives CDR1 SGHRS, CDR2 YFSETQ. V was cut by 3 bases and J by 3 bases, with 16 bases left in between. The DNA for the CDR3 is TGCGCCAGCAGCTATACCGGGCTAGCATACTACGAGCAGTACTTC. Residues: CASSYTGLAYYEQYF.

With respect to this clone: Other DNA variants within this sample encode the same CDR3. The chain uses TRBV6-5 and TRBJ1-2, with 9 bases that match TRBD1. Per germline, CDR1 MNHEY and CDR2 SVGAGI. J lost 4 bases, V lost 6 bases, and 6 bases had no gene match. CDR3 length: 14 amino acids. CDR3 region: CASSPGTGIYGYTF. The CDR3 bases are TGTGCCAGCAGCCCGGGGACAGGGATCTATGGCTACACCTTC.

A few counts support this clone. The chain recombines TRBV5-6 with TRBJ1-1; D remains ambiguous. The CDR3 extends over 11 amino acids. Deletions cut 1 base from V and 8 bases from J, with 6 bases between. Looked up from germline, CDR1 is SGHDT and CDR2 is YYEEEE. CDR3 sequence: CASSLKGEAFF. CDR3 DNA sequence: TGTGCCAGCAGCTTGAAGGGAGAAGCTTTCTTT.

This clone was counted a few times. This chain joins TRBV21-1 and TRBJ2-2; the table's TRBD2 call for D was not verified on the DNA. TRBV21-1 is a documented pseudogene. CDR3 length equals 20 residues. As DNA, the CDR3 is TGTGCCAGCAGCAAAAGAGATAGCACATTCCCCCCAGATAACACCGGGGAGCTGTTTTTT. Translated, it gives CASSKRDSTFPPDNTGELFF.

Points on this clone: A much larger clone lies one base from this, so it may be a read error. The rearrangement joins TRBV27 to TRBJ2-1; 10 bases line up with TRBD2. The CDR3 loop spans 15 amino acids. Trimming cost V 6 bases and J 4 bases; bases outside gene matches: 6. The germline V gene encodes CDR1 MNHEY and CDR2 SMNVEV (reference sequence). The CDR3 DNA reads as TGTGCCAGCAGCCCGGGACTAGCGCCTTACAATGAGCAGTTCTTC. It is translated as CASSPGLAPYNEQFF.

About this clone: The sample contains more than one DNA sequence encoding this CDR3. The V and J genes are TRBV30 and TRBJ1-6; D is undetermined. Germline V gene sequence: CDR1 GTSNPN, CDR2 SVGIG (reference sequence). CDR3 length equals 13 residues. The V end lost 4 bases, the J end lost 5 bases, and 9 bases lay between the germline ends. The CDR3 nucleotides read TGTGCCTGGACCGACGGTAATAATTCACCCCTCCACTTT. This encodes CAWTDGNNSPLHF.

The count of this clone is one. This chain connects TRBV6-1 to TRBJ1-5, with 8 positions matching TRBD1. With 10 bases clipped from V and 2 bases from J, the junction kept 10 bases outside the gene matches. Germline CDR1 MNHNS, CDR2 SASEGT. The CDR3 spans 15 residues. The CDR3 reads CATNGQGWGNQPQHF. CDR3 sequence (DNA): TGTGCCACCAACGGACAGGGTTGGGGCAATCAGCCCCAGCATTTT.

Concerning this clone: Other DNA variants within this sample encode the same CDR3. The chain is built from TRBV6-1 and TRBJ2-5, with D perhaps matching TRBD2 (6 bases). Trimming cost V 7 bases and J 4 bases, with 13 bases left between them. Germline CDR1 and CDR2: MNHNS and SASEGT. This CDR3 region has 13 residues. In DNA, the CDR3 is TGTGCCAGCACAGGCTTGGGGGGAGAGACCCAGTACTTC. Protein product: CASTGLGGETQYF.

The J gene is TRBJ2-2, the V gene TRBV5-1; 11 bases are a match to TRBD2. The CDR3 length is 17 residues. Per the germline V gene, CDR1 is SGHRS and CDR2 is YFSETQ. J lost 7 bases, V lost 4 bases, and 12 bases had no gene match. CDR3 sequence reads: CASSSLLAGERGGELFF. For the CDR3, the DNA is TGCGCCAGCAGCAGTTTACTAGCGGGAGAACGGGGCGGGGAGCTGTTTTTT.

J is TRBJ2-5 and V is TRBV5-4; 9 positions match TRBD1. This CDR3 is built from 15 residues. CDR1 and CDR2 from the germline V gene are SGHNT and YYREEE (reference sequence). J gave up 5 bases and V 0 bases, and 5 bases lay outside the gene matches. The CDR3 protein is CASSLEWTGVETQYF. The CDR3 coding sequence is TGTGCCAGCAGCTTGGAATGGACAGGGGTGGAGACCCAGTACTTC.

V is TRBV5-1 and J is TRBJ2-1; D gene unclear. Germline V CDR1 and CDR2: SGHRS, YFSETQ. This CDR3 is built from 12 residues. Trimming took off 4 bases at V and 4 bases at J, with 6 bases between the two ends. CDR3: CASSDQYNEQFF. The CDR3 DNA sequence: TGCGCCAGCAGCGATCAGTACAATGAGCAGTTCTTC.

The chain carries TRBV27 and TRBJ2-7; D is undetermined. The V end lost 5 bases, the J end lost 6 bases, and 8 bases lay between the germline ends. The CDR3 contains 11 residues. Germline values: CDR1 MNHEY, CDR2 SMNVEV (reference sequence). The CDR3 coding sequence is TGTGCCAGCAGTGACTCAGGCGAGCAGTACTTC. Its protein is CASSDSGEQYF.

Concerning this clone: The same CDR3 is also encoded by other DNA sequences in this sample. The chain employs TRBV29-1 and TRBJ1-1; 11 bases map to TRBD1. The junction had 2 bases not matched to a gene; V was cut back by 6 bases and J by 2 bases. This CDR3 has 13 residues. Germline CDR1 is SQVTM and CDR2 is ANQGSEA. The CDR3 DNA sequence: TGCAGCGTGAGGACAGGGGGCAACACTGAAGCTTTCTTT. Protein: CSVRTGGNTEAFF.

CDR3 region: CASSLHGTAGNTIYF. The CDR3 coding sequence is TGTGCCAGCAGCTTACACGGGACAGCGGGAAACACCATATATTTT. V is TRBV11-3 and J is TRBJ1-3; TRBD1 matches 7 bases. Looked up from germline, CDR1 is SGHNT and CDR2 is YENEEA. The CDR3 runs 15 residues. Losses at the gene ends were 2 bases for V and 4 bases for J; bases not matched to a gene: 5.

The chain joins TRBV6-6 to TRBJ2-5; maybe TRBD2 (6 bases). Judging by the DNA end, TRBJ2-7 fits better; the J call may be wrong. In germline, CDR1 is MNHNY, CDR2 SVGAGI (reference sequence). The CDR3 loop spans 14 amino acids. As DNA, the CDR3 is TGTGCCAGCAGTTACTCTAGCGGCTCCTACGAGCAGTACTTC. Residues: CASSYSSGSYEQYF.

This clone was recorded only once. The J gene is TRBJ2-2, the V gene TRBV6-6, with D maybe TRBD2 (6 bases). The germline V and J ends were trimmed by 11 bases and 0 bases, with 16 bases remaining between them. Germline V CDR1 and CDR2: MNHNY, SVGAGI (reference sequence). This CDR3 contains 15 residues. The CDR3 is CAGQASVANTGELFF. Written as DNA, the CDR3 is TGTGCCGGCCAGGCTAGCGTTGCGAACACCGGGGAGCTGTTTTTT.

This rearrangement joins TRBV19 to TRBJ1-5; possibly TRBD1 for D (6 bases). Per germline, CDR1 LNHDA and CDR2 SQIVND (reference sequence). The CDR3 runs 12 residues. V lost 5 bases and J 11 bases, leaving 13 bases between the germline ends. The CDR3 DNA is TGTGCCAGTAGTTTCGACACAGGGTCCCAGCATTTT. Amino acids: CASSFDTGSQHF.

The V call is TRBV4-3, the J call TRBJ1-5, with D unclear. Trimming removed 1 base at V and 2 bases at J, with 15 bases between. Germline V gives CDR1 LGHNA, CDR2 YSLEER. CDR3 length equals 17 residues. The CDR3 reads CASSQVVLDGGNQPQHF. As DNA, the CDR3 is TGCGCCAGCAGCCAAGTTGTCCTGGACGGCGGCAATCAGCCCCAGCATTTT.

J is TRBJ1-5 and V is TRBV2; D is uncertain. Trimming cost V 3 bases and J 0 bases, with 9 bases left between them. The germline V gene encodes CDR1 SNHLY and CDR2 FYNNEI. The CDR3 length is 15 residues. In DNA form, the CDR3 reads TGTGCCAGCAGTGAGAATCGGGTTAGCAATCAGCCCCAGCATTTT. The encoded protein is CASSENRVSNQPQHF.

The chain carries TRBV2 and TRBJ2-5, with 14 bases lining up with TRBD2. This CDR3 region has 16 residues. Germline V gives CDR1 SNHLY, CDR2 FYNNEI. With V trimmed by 6 bases and J by 5 bases, 8 bases remained unmatched. The CDR3 protein is CASRRTSGGTSETQYF. CDR3 nucleotides: TGTGCCAGCAGACGGACTAGCGGGGGGACCTCGGAGACCCAGTACTTC.